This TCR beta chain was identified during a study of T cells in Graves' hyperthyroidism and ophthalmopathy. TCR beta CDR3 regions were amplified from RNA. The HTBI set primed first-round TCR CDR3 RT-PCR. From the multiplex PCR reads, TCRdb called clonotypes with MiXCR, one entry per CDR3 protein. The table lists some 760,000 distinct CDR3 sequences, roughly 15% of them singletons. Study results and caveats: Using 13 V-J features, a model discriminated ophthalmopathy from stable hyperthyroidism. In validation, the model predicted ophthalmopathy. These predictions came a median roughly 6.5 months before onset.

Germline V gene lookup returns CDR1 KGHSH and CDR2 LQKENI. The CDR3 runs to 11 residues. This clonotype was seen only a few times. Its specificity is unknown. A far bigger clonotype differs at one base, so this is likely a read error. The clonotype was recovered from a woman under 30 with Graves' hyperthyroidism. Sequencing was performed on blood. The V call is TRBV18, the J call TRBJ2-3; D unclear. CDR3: CVSSPQDTQYF. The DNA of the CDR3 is TGTGTCAGCTCACCCCAGGATACGCAGTATTTT. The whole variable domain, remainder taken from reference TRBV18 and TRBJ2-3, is NAGVMQNPRHLVRRRGQEARLRCSPMKGHSHVYWYRQLPEEGLKFMVYLQKENIIDESGMPKERFSAEFPKEGPSILRIQQVVRGDSAAYFCVSSPQDTQYFGPGTRLTVL.